A selection of T cell receptor beta chains follows, all from one sample in a study of blood T cell repertoires in COVID-19. Sequencing was performed with immunoSEQ multiplex PCR; in TCRdb, only in-frame clones are kept and a portion is missing. The sample contains under 200,000 clones, about 87% of which appear only once. Sequencing used peripheral blood. The source of these receptors is a woman of 80 years or more with COVID-19, enrolled during active disease. The CDR3 runs from the conserved cysteine through the conserved F or W. A D gene is named only where the DNA matches it firmly. Expanded clones get a size class; other rows say once, few or many, or leave the size out.

D	V	J	size	CDR3	DNA
TRBD2	TRBV12-5	TRBJ2-1	-	CASGLVDGGWDYNEQFF	TGTGCTAGTGGTTTGGTAGACGGGGGGTGGGACTACAATGAGCAGTTCTTC
-	TRBV20-1	TRBJ2-3	-	CSADRTDTQYF	TGCAGTGCTGACAGGACAGATACGCAGTATTTT
TRBD2	TRBV15	TRBJ2-5	-	CATSGTVGGQETQYF	TGTGCCACCAGCGGGACGGTCGGGGGGCAAGAGACCCAGTACTTC
-	TRBV4-2	TRBJ1-3	once	CASSQDHTVGNTIYF	TGTGCCAGCAGCCAAGATCATACGGTTGGAAACACCATATATTTT
-	TRBV6-5	TRBJ1-6	-	CASSYSSSPLHF	TGTGCCAGCAGTTATTCCTCCTCACCCCTCCACTTT
TRBD1	TRBV19	TRBJ1-6	-	CASSREGTAHSPLHF	TGTGCCAGTTCCAGAGAGGGGACAGCGCATTCACCCCTCCACTTT
-	TRBV11-1	TRBJ1-3	-	CASSLSGGGNTIYF	TGTGCCAGCAGCTTATCCGGAGGGGGAAACACCATATATTTT
-	TRBV25-1	TRBJ1-2	-	CASSESGERNYGYTF	TGTGCCAGCAGTGAATCGGGGGAAAGGAACTATGGCTACACCTTC
-	TRBV5-1	TRBJ2-7	-	CASSLSGWEGEQYF	TGCGCCAGCAGCTTGTCAGGGTGGGAAGGCGAGCAGTACTTC
TRBD1	TRBV28	TRBJ1-5	-	CASSSQGEGQPQHF	TGTGCCAGCAGTTCGCAGGGGGAAGGGCAGCCCCAGCATTTT
-	TRBV19	TRBJ2-6	-	CASSSARQGSGANVLTF	TGTGCCAGTAGTAGTGCCCGCCAGGGCTCTGGGGCCAACGTCCTGACTTTC
-	TRBV5-1	TRBJ1-1	-	CASSLWTENTEAFF	TGCGCCAGCAGCTTATGGACAGAAAACACTGAAGCTTTCTTT
-	TRBV4-2	TRBJ1-3	-	CASSQEVQEPLYTIYF	TGTGCCAGCAGCCAAGAGGTCCAGGAACCGTTGTACACCATATATTTT
-	TRBV5-1	TRBJ2-3	-	CASSLGAGTNTQYF	TGCGCCAGCAGCTTGGGGGCAGGGACAAATACGCAGTATTTT
TRBD1	TRBV14	TRBJ1-4	-	CASSQYPGQGTNEKLFF	TGTGCCAGCAGCCAATATCCGGGACAGGGCACTAATGAAAAACTGTTTTTT
TRBD2	TRBV3-1/TRBV3-2	TRBJ2-7	-	CASSHSGSQYEQYF	TGTGCCAGCAGCCATAGCGGGAGTCAGTACGAGCAGTACTTC
TRBD1	TRBV28	TRBJ1-1	-	CASTILQGQAFF	TGTGCCAGCACGATCTTACAGGGGCAAGCTTTCTTT
TRBD1	TRBV28	TRBJ1-1	-	CASSLRTGEAFF	TGTGCCAGCAGTTTAAGGACAGGTGAAGCTTTCTTT
-	TRBV5-6	TRBJ1-2	-	CASSRPTDYSGGYTF	TGTGCCAGCAGCCGTCCGACAGATTACAGTGGCGGCTACACCTTC
-	TRBV29-1	TRBJ2-7	-	CSVEVVGYEQYF	TGCAGCGTTGAAGTTGTCGGGTACGAGCAGTACTTC
-	TRBV3-1/TRBV3-2	TRBJ2-5	-	CASSQPGGMSETQYF	TGTGCCAGCAGCCAACCCGGCGGGATGTCGGAGACCCAGTACTTC
-	TRBV25-1	TRBJ1-1	-	CASSASGGSNTEAFF	TGTGCCAGCAGTGCCTCCGGGGGTTCGAACACTGAAGCTTTCTTT
TRBD2	TRBV2	TRBJ2-1	-	CASSEASGSFNEQFF	TGTGCCAGCAGTGAAGCTAGCGGGTCCTTCAATGAGCAGTTCTTC
-	TRBV14	TRBJ2-7	-	CASSQVWGGTYEQYF	TGTGCCAGCAGCCAAGTTTGGGGGGGCACGTACGAGCAGTACTTC
TRBD1	TRBV6-2/TRBV6-3	TRBJ1-2	-	CASSYAQGNYGYTF	TGTGCCAGCAGTTACGCACAGGGGAACTATGGCTACACCTTC
TRBD1	TRBV7-2	TRBJ1-2	-	CASSATRDRVDYGYTF	TGTGCCAGCAGCGCGACCCGGGACAGGGTCGACTATGGCTACACCTTC
TRBD2	TRBV18	TRBJ2-5	-	CASSPTSGEETQYF	TGTGCCAGCTCACCTACTAGCGGAGAAGAGACCCAGTACTTC
-	TRBV4-3	TRBJ1-1	-	CASSQEGQGRTEAFF	TGCGCCAGCAGCCAAGAAGGGCAGGGTAGGACTGAAGCTTTCTTT
-	TRBV9	TRBJ1-2	once	CASSEAPGGGGYGYTF	TGTGCCAGCAGCGAGGCCCCGGGGGGGGGAGGCTATGGCTACACCTTC
TRBD2	TRBV6-5	TRBJ2-2	-	CASSWTSGNTGELFF	TGTGCCAGCAGTTGGACTAGCGGGAACACCGGGGAGCTGTTTTTT
-	TRBV19	TRBJ2-2	-	CASSPRGWAGELFF	TGTGCCAGTAGTCCCAGGGGTTGGGCCGGGGAGCTGTTTTTT
-	TRBV19	TRBJ1-2	-	CASSMEQGLGGYTF	TGTGCCAGTAGTATGGAACAGGGATTGGGAGGCTACACCTTC
TRBD2	TRBV4-2	TRBJ2-1	-	CASSQVGAGAYNEQFF	TGTGCCAGCAGCCAGGTGGGAGCGGGAGCTTACAATGAGCAGTTCTTC
TRBD2	TRBV10-2	TRBJ2-7	-	CASSESGAGTSAGEQYF	TGCGCCAGCAGTGAGTCCGGGGCGGGGACTAGCGCGGGCGAGCAGTACTTC
TRBD2	TRBV5-6	TRBJ2-1	-	CASSLGAQGLAGYNEQFF	TGTGCCAGCAGCTTGGGGGCACAGGGACTAGCAGGATACAATGAGCAGTTCTTC
TRBD1	TRBV10-3	TRBJ1-1	once	CAIRGTGIMNTEAFF	TGTGCCATCAGAGGGACAGGGATCATGAACACTGAAGCTTTCTTT
-	TRBV28	TRBJ1-1	-	CASSLDTTDTEAFF	TGTGCCAGCAGTTTGGACACCACAGACACTGAAGCTTTCTTT
TRBD1	TRBV5-1	TRBJ2-1	-	CASSFGQGGYNEQFF	TGCGCCAGCAGCTTTGGACAGGGGGGTTACAATGAGCAGTTCTTC
TRBD1	TRBV20-1	TRBJ2-7	once	CSASLGTGAYEQYF	TGCAGTGCTAGTTTGGGGACAGGGGCCTACGAGCAGTACTTC
TRBD1	TRBV27	TRBJ2-7	-	CASGTGTGTYEQYF	TGTGCCAGCGGAACCGGGACAGGGACCTACGAGCAGTACTTC
-	TRBV28	TRBJ1-5	once	CASRLGGLSNQPQHF	TGTGCCAGCAGACTCGGAGGGTTGAGCAATCAGCCCCAGCATTTT
TRBD1	TRBV15	TRBJ2-6	-	CATSRNRGSGANVLTF	TGTGCCACCAGCAGAAACAGGGGCTCTGGGGCCAACGTCCTAACTTTC